This is a list of T cell receptor beta chains from one sample in a study of blood T cells in healthy people across ages. TCRdb independently ran MiXCR on the 5' RACE reads; one entry per CDR3 protein. The table shows around 1,000,000 distinct CDR3 sequences, with under 30% occurring only once. These data were also filed under a second study, of T cells of mothers and their children.

The specimen sequenced was blood. These receptors all come from a girl aged 2 to 9 in good health. The CDR3 runs from the conserved cysteine through the conserved F or W.

V: TRBV29-1; J: TRBJ1-1; CDR3: CSGEGNTEAFF
V: TRBV7-9; J: TRBJ1-4; CDR3: CASSLGNANEKLFF
V: TRBV7-6; J: TRBJ2-3; CDR3: CASSPGDLILGTQYF
V: TRBV6-2/TRBV6-3; J: TRBJ2-1; CDR3: CASSYPYNEQFF
V: TRBV12-5; J: TRBJ2-3; CDR3: CASGLDTDTDTQYF
V: TRBV13; J: TRBJ2-3; CDR3: CASSSAGSTDTQYF
V: TRBV29-1; J: TRBJ2-4; CDR3: CSVGEGGNIQYF
V: TRBV28; J: TRBJ2-5; CDR3: CASSSLWGTWEQYF
V: TRBV4-2; J: TRBJ2-7; CDR3: CASSQEGLYEQYF
V: TRBV7-3; J: TRBJ2-1; CDR3: CASSLDRGRAWEQFF
V: TRBV7-9; J: TRBJ1-2; CDR3: CASSLVGGDDGYTF
V: TRBV12-3/TRBV12-4; J: TRBJ1-5; CDR3: CASTSGDRSNQPQHF
V: TRBV12-3/TRBV12-4; J: TRBJ2-5; CDR3: CASVQGQGETQYF
V: TRBV20-1; J: TRBJ1-1; CDR3: CSARLLGVGTEAFF
V: TRBV18; J: TRBJ1-1; CDR3: CASSLTPQGRVAEAFF
V: TRBV9; J: TRBJ2-1; CDR3: CASSVSSGSTNEQFF